This T cell receptor beta chain was retrieved from a study of blood T cells in healthy people across ages. Trimming shortened V by 7 bases and J by 2 bases, and 11 bases separated the two germline ends. The CDR3 is 13 amino acids. With a J-beta primer mix and a sample-barcoded 5' primer, a second PCR ran about 7 to 12 cycles. TCRdb reprocessed the 5' RACE reads with MiXCR, giving one entry per CDR3 protein. The sample yields about 800,000 distinct CDR3 sequences, about 25% seen once. These data are also associated with another study on T cells of mothers and their children.

This TCR was recovered from a boy younger than 18 in good health. Material: blood. The chain recombines TRBV12-3 or TRBV12-4 with TRBJ1-1; D gene unclear. The CDR3: CASTLAINTEAFF. The CDR3 bases are TGTGCCAGCACCCTGGCGATAAACACTGAAGCTTTCTTT.